A single sample is the source of the 14 T cell receptor beta chains below, sequenced in a study of shared clonotypes between healthy human individuals. Sequencing was performed with immunoSEQ multiplex PCR; in TCRdb, only in-frame clones are kept and a portion is missing. The sample shows some 580,000 clones, around 97% of them seen only once. What was sequenced was naive CD4+ T cells sorted from blood. Regarding subset: CD45RA+ positively selected. The receptor set was obtained from a woman between 25 and 40 years old in good health.

The chain joins TRBV2 to TRBJ2-2; TRBD2 might be the D (6 bases). The CDR3 totals 15 residues. Trimming stripped 4 bases from V and 3 bases from J, with 12 bases between. Germline V CDR1 and CDR2: SNHLY, FYNNEI. The CDR3 bases are TGTGCCAGCAGTGGACTAGTGAGTGACACCGGGGAGCTGTTTTTT. Encoded protein: CASSGLVSDTGELFF.

This chain uses TRBV28 with TRBJ2-7; D might be TRBD1 (5 bases). The CDR3 consists of 17 residues. The germline CDR1 and CDR2 sequences are MDHEN and SYDVKM. Trimming pared 4 bases from V and 1 base from J, leaving 20 bases between. The CDR3 DNA is TGTGCCAGCAGTTCTGACGTACCAGGGCGGAAATCCTACGAGCAGTACTTC. It translates to CASSSDVPGRKSYEQYF.

The chain carries TRBV5-1 and TRBJ1-1; D might be TRBD1 (6 bases). This CDR3 has 14 amino acids. V was cut by 0 bases and J by 3 bases, with 9 bases left in between. Germline loops: CDR1 SGHRS, CDR2 YFSETQ. The CDR3 sequence: CASSLGRGDTEAFF. CDR3 in DNA: TGCGCCAGCAGCTTGGGGAGGGGGGACACTGAAGCTTTCTTT.

The CDR3 DNA reads TGTGCCAGTAGTGGACTCGTCGCGGGAGGGCCGGTCAATGAGCAGTTCTTC. This encodes CASSGLVAGGPVNEQFF. The chain carries TRBV19 and TRBJ2-1, with TRBD2 matching 9 bases. The V and J ends lost 5 bases and 6 bases, in that order; junction bases with no gene match: 14. The CDR3 is made up of 17 amino acids. Germline CDR1 is LNHDA and CDR2 is SQIVND (reference sequence).

The J gene is TRBJ2-7, the V gene TRBV18; perhaps TRBD1 as D (5 bases). CDR1 and CDR2 (germline): KGHSH, LQKENI. Trimming took off 5 bases at V and 5 bases at J, with 19 bases between the two ends. This CDR3 has 15 amino acids. CDR3 nucleotide sequence: TGTGCCAGCTCATCCTCTACTGGACATGTCGACGAGCAGTACTTC. Translation: CASSSSTGHVDEQYF.

This chain links TRBV5-1 with TRBJ2-5; D remains ambiguous. The CDR3 sequence is 12 residues long. Germline V lookup: CDR1 SGHRS, CDR2 YFSETQ. V dropped 2 bases and J dropped 3 bases, with 5 bases sitting between them. The CDR3 coding sequence is TGCGCCAGCAGCTTTACAGAAGAGACCCAGTACTTC. This translates into CASSFTEETQYF.

The chain carries TRBV9 and TRBJ2-7, with no clear D. V lost 0 bases to trimming and J lost 3 bases, with 10 bases between them. This CDR3 comprises 14 residues. Germline CDR1 is SGDLS and CDR2 is YYNGEE. The CDR3 is CASSVGELGYEQYF. The CDR3 DNA reads as TGTGCCAGCAGCGTAGGAGAGTTGGGCTACGAGCAGTACTTC.

This clone was recorded once. V is TRBV10-2 and J is TRBJ1-2; no definite D call. Germline lookup yields CDR1 WSHSY and CDR2 SAAADI. CDR3 length: 22 residues. V was trimmed by 4 bases and J by 3 bases, leaving 36 bases between them. CDR3 sequence (DNA): TGCGCCAGCAGTGCTACCCTCTCCCGATCTCTTCTCTGGGCCTCGCTCCACTATGGCTACACCTTC. Translation gives CASSATLSRSLLWASLHYGYTF.

J is TRBJ2-7 and V is TRBV6-1; D is unclear. From germline, CDR1 is MNHNS and CDR2 SASEGT. Trimming shortened V by 6 bases and J by 1 base, and 7 bases separated the two germline ends. The CDR3 is made up of 12 amino acids. CDR3 sequence reads: CASSFISYEQYF. CDR3 DNA: TGTGCCAGCAGCTTCATTTCCTACGAGCAGTACTTC.

The J gene is TRBJ2-5, the V gene TRBV10-3; weak D call: TRBD2 (6 bases). The CDR3 runs to 13 residues. CDR1 ENHRY and CDR2 SYGVKD come from the germline V gene. Deletions cut 6 bases from V and 6 bases from J, with 14 bases between. The CDR3 DNA reads as TGTGCCATCAGCCAGTCGGGGGATAAGACCCAGTACTTC. Protein: CAISQSGDKTQYF.

The chain has TRBV11-3 and TRBJ2-7; D is undetermined. Trimming stripped 5 bases from V and 6 bases from J, with 11 bases between. Germline V CDR1 and CDR2: SGHNT, YENEEA. This CDR3 contains 12 residues. The CDR3 DNA reads as TGTGCCAGCAGCCGCGTCTGGGGCGAGCAGTACTTC. It is translated as CASSRVWGEQYF.

The genes are TRBV2 and TRBJ1-2, with D hard to call. The CDR3 totals 13 residues. V shed 1 base and J shed 8 bases, with 11 bases lying between them. Germline V gene sequence: CDR1 SNHLY, CDR2 FYNNEI. CDR3 sequence: CASSEEWGNGYTF. The CDR3 DNA reads as TGTGCCAGCAGTGAAGAGTGGGGAAACGGCTACACCTTC.

The chain employs TRBV6-1 and TRBJ2-7; D not resolved. Between the trimmed V and J ends, which lost 1 base and 6 bases, there was a span of 13 bases. From germline, CDR1 is MNHNS and CDR2 SASEGT. This CDR3 has 14 amino acids. The CDR3 DNA follows: TGTGCCAGCAGTGAAGTGGCGGTCCCTAGCGAGCAGTACTTC. It yields the protein CASSEVAVPSEQYF.

This chain connects TRBV5-1 to TRBJ1-1, with 8 bases identical to TRBD1. Trimming at V came to 4 bases and at J to 0 bases, leaving 5 bases not matched to a gene. The CDR3 spans 15 residues. CDR1 and CDR2 (germline): SGHRS, YFSETQ. This chain's CDR3 is CASSPWTGLNTEAFF. The CDR3 region has the DNA TGCGCCAGCAGCCCCTGGACAGGGTTGAACACTGAAGCTTTCTTT.